This entry describes one T cell receptor beta chain. The antigen remains unidentified. The data are from a study of vaccination and CD4 T cells after COVID-19. As for time point: late sampling 161 to 241 days after vaccination in three convalescent patients. Treatment of the sample: roughly 11-day PBMC culture with coronavirus spike peptide pools or control peptides (ViraFEST assay). At the Johns Hopkins FTIC core, DNA taken from cultured CD4+ T cells was sequenced by way of the Oncomine TCR Beta short-read assay. TCRdb reprocessed the PCR reads with MiXCR, giving one entry per CDR3 protein. Of approximately 22,000 distinct CDR3 sequences in the sample, around a third were seen once. In germline, CDR1 is MNHNS, CDR2 SASEGT. There are 16 residues in the CDR3. Trimming removed 9 bases from V and 4 bases from J; junction bases left unmatched: 15.

The J gene is TRBJ1-2, the V gene TRBV6-1, with TRBD1 identical over 9 bases. The sequence came from a human donor who had recovered from COVID-19. The starting material was CD4+ T cells from blood, cultured in vitro, obtained about 7 months after SARS-CoV-2 vaccination. CDR3 sequence reads: CASRSGQGTLGYGYTF. The CDR3, as DNA: TGTGCCAGTAGATCGGGACAGGGAACTTTGGGCTATGGCTACACCTTC.